What follows are 3 T cell receptor beta chains derived from one specimen sequenced in a study of T cell responses to AZD1222 COVID-19 vaccine. Measured with immunoSEQ multiplex PCR; TCRdb has only the in-frame clones, and not every one. The sample holds 180,000 or so clones, 80% to 95% seen once. The sample in question was peripheral blood, obtained 28 days after the second AZD1222 dose. These receptors were collected from an adult who received the AZD1222 COVID-19 vaccine.

The chain carries TRBV5-4 and TRBJ2-7, with a possible D match to TRBD2 (6 bases). CDR1 is SGHNT, CDR2 YYREEE, per germline (reference sequence). V lost 3 bases and J lost 5, with 15 bases in between. The CDR3 is 14 amino acids. Here the CDR3 DNA reads TGTGCCAGCAGCTCCGGGACTCCGGTGGACGAGCAGTACTTC. Translation gives CASSSGTPVDEQYF.

V usage is TRBV5-1 and J usage is TRBJ1-5, with D unclear. From germline, CDR1 is SGHRS and CDR2 YFSETQ. V lost 4 bases and J 0 bases, leaving 14 bases between the germline ends. This CDR3 has 16 amino acids. In DNA, the CDR3 is TGCGCCAGCAGCATGGGCCCCGCGGGTAGCAATCAGCCCCAGCATTTT. It translates to CASSMGPAGSNQPQHF.

The genes are TRBV4-1 and TRBJ2-5, with 10 bases that match TRBD2. CDR1 is MGHRA, CDR2 YSYEKL, per germline. J was trimmed by 5 bases and V by 6 bases; bases with no gene match: 9. The CDR3 is 15 amino acids. The DNA for the CDR3 is TGCGCCAGCAGGCTAGCGGGGGCCCGGGGGGAGACCCAGTACTTC. The encoded protein is CASRLAGARGETQYF.